This is a list of T cell receptor beta chains from one sample in a study of identical twins. TCRdb itself ran the 5' RACE reads through MiXCR, one entry per CDR3 protein. The data contain under 300,000 distinct CDR3 sequences, about 13% of them singletons. The same sample was also used in a study of yellow fever vaccine responses in identical twins.

Input material: memory (CD45RO+) T cells sorted from blood. All receptors come from a young woman in good health. CDR3s include the opening cysteine and the closing phenylalanine or tryptophan. Fields, in order: D gene, V gene, clone size, J gene, CDR3 protein, CDR3 DNA. The D gene is left open where the match is weak. A clone size is listed for some rows: how often the clone was seen (once, few, many), or a class if it is expanded.

-	TRBV7-8	-	TRBJ2-1	CASSQDSLGVGEQFF	TGTGCCAGCAGCCAGGACTCCCTAGGGGTCGGTGAGCAGTTCTTC
TRBD2	TRBV11-2	-	TRBJ2-3	CATGVGPSGDTQYF	TGTGCCACCGGAGTGGGACCTAGCGGAGATACGCAGTATTTT
TRBD2	TRBV9	few	TRBJ2-2	CASRPSGGTNTGELFF	TGTGCCAGCAGGCCTAGCGGGGGTACGAACACCGGGGAGCTGTTTTTT
-	TRBV12-3/TRBV12-4	many	TRBJ1-4	CASSLEGILFF	TGTGCCAGCAGTTTAGAAGGGATACTGTTTTTT
-	TRBV20-1	few	TRBJ2-2	CSARDRLGRGNTGELFF	TGCAGTGCTAGAGATCGATTGGGGCGGGGTAACACCGGGGAGCTGTTTTTT
-	TRBV4-3	few	TRBJ1-5	CASSPTVSNQPQHF	TGCGCCAGCAGCCCGACAGTTAGCAATCAGCCCCAGCATTTT
-	TRBV9	-	TRBJ2-3	CASSATSGSTQYF	TGTGCCAGCAGCGCTACCTCCGGGTCTACGCAGTATTTT
-	TRBV20-1	few	TRBJ2-4	CSARRTGLGNIQYF	TGCAGTGCTCGACGAACAGGGTTGGGAAACATTCAGTACTTC
-	TRBV6-1	-	TRBJ2-2	CAEGISNTGELFF	TGTGCCGAGGGGATTTCGAACACCGGGGAGCTGTTTTTT
TRBD1	TRBV28	few	TRBJ1-6	CASRATGGNSPLHF	TGTGCCAGCAGGGCGACAGGGGGCAATTCACCCCTCCACTTT
TRBD2	TRBV6-1	few	TRBJ2-5	CASSPGLAASGDQYF	TGTGCCAGCAGTCCGGGACTAGCGGCCAGCGGGGACCAGTACTTC
TRBD2	TRBV7-2	-	TRBJ2-1	CASSLASGTSYNEQFF	TGTGCCAGCAGCTTGGCTAGCGGGACCTCCTACAATGAGCAGTTCTTC
-	TRBV6-1	-	TRBJ2-6	CASSKTGRGSGANVLTF	TGTGCCAGCAGTAAAACAGGGAGAGGCTCTGGGGCCAACGTCCTGACTTTC
TRBD2	TRBV27	-	TRBJ2-2	CASSPKFSGRAKTRGQLFF	TGTGCCAGCAGTCCCAAATTTAGCGGGAGGGCCAAAACCCGAGGTCAGCTGTTTTTT
-	TRBV2	few	TRBJ2-3	CASSGGDGTDTQYF	TGTGCCAGCAGTGGGGGAGACGGGACAGATACGCAGTATTTT
-	TRBV15	many	TRBJ2-4	CATSIRDPKNIQYF	TGTGCCACCAGCATCAGGGATCCCAAAAACATTCAGTACTTC
-	TRBV6-2/TRBV6-3	few	TRBJ2-1	CASSHRDRSYNEQFF	TGTGCCAGCAGCCACAGGGATAGATCCTACAATGAGCAGTTCTTC
TRBD2	TRBV20-1	-	TRBJ2-5	CSARGLAGGWQETQYF	TGCAGTGCTAGAGGTCTTGCGGGGGGGTGGCAAGAGACCCAGTACTTC
TRBD1	TRBV28	-	TRBJ2-1	CASSLQTGQGHNEQFF	TGTGCCAGCAGTCTCCAGACGGGACAGGGCCACAATGAGCAGTTCTTC
TRBD1	TRBV29-1	many	TRBJ1-1	CSVGGPDRVAFF	TGCAGCGTTGGAGGACCCGACAGGGTGGCTTTCTTT
-	TRBV29-1	few	TRBJ2-1	CSVPMGGLSYEQFF	TGCAGCGTTCCCATGGGGGGGCTTAGCTATGAGCAGTTCTTC
TRBD1	TRBV3-1	many	TRBJ1-1	CASSWTGGGEAFF	TGTGCCAGCAGCTGGACAGGGGGCGGTGAAGCTTTCTTT
-	TRBV20-1	many	TRBJ2-1	CSATETWGADNEQFF	TGCAGTGCTACCGAGACTTGGGGAGCGGACAATGAGCAGTTCTTC
-	TRBV7-2	-	TRBJ1-6	CASSLRETSPLHF	TGTGCCAGCAGCTTGAGGGAAACCTCACCCCTCCACTTT
-	TRBV15	-	TRBJ1-1	CATSGNYYTEAFF	TGTGCCACCAGCGGAAACTATTACACTGAAGCTTTCTTT
-	TRBV18	many	TRBJ1-1	CASSPQTGLNTEAFF	TGTGCCAGCTCACCACAAACAGGGTTGAACACTGAAGCTTTCTTT
-	TRBV7-2	few	TRBJ1-5	CASSLVGTNSNQPQHF	TGTGCCAGCAGCTTAGTCGGGACGAATAGCAATCAGCCCCAGCATTTT
-	TRBV5-1	few	TRBJ2-1	CASSFNLGYNEQFF	TGCGCCAGCAGCTTCAATCTGGGTTACAATGAGCAGTTCTTC
-	TRBV27	few	TRBJ2-3	CASSFTRGNTDTQYF	TGTGCCAGCAGTTTTACCAGGGGAAACACAGATACGCAGTATTTT
TRBD1	TRBV9	few	TRBJ1-6	CASSAGQSNSPLHF	TGTGCCAGCAGCGCGGGACAGAGTAATTCACCCCTCCACTTT
-	TRBV5-1	-	TRBJ2-5	CASSFRDQETQYF	TGCGCCAGCAGCTTCCGGGACCAAGAGACCCAGTACTTC
-	TRBV5-1	many	TRBJ1-5	CASSLSGSNQPQHF	TGCGCCAGCAGCCTCTCGGGTAGCAATCAGCCCCAGCATTTT
TRBD2	TRBV20-1	many	TRBJ2-7	CSALAGGGYEQYF	TGCAGTGCACTAGCGGGAGGCGGCTACGAGCAGTACTTC
-	TRBV7-8	few	TRBJ2-3	CASSSTRAASTDTQYF	TGTGCCAGCAGCTCCACCCGTGCGGCCAGCACAGATACGCAGTATTTT
-	TRBV4-2	few	TRBJ2-2	CASSLPGTTLTGELFF	TGTGCCAGCAGCCTCCCGGGAACAACCCTCACCGGGGAGCTGTTTTTT
-	TRBV5-1	many	TRBJ2-1	CASSQRSGGQMNEQFF	TGCGCCAGCAGCCAAAGGTCGGGGGGCCAGATGAATGAGCAGTTCTTC
-	TRBV2	few	TRBJ2-3	CASSESVAAQLTQYF	TGTGCCAGCAGTGAATCGGTAGCAGCCCAGTTAACGCAGTATTTT
-	TRBV3-1	few	TRBJ1-4	CASSLRHSEKLFF	TGTGCCAGCAGCCTCCGGCATAGTGAAAAACTGTTTTTT
-	TRBV5-1	few	TRBJ1-2	CASSLGTGAGYGYTF	TGCGCCAGCAGCTTGGGAACGGGGGCCGGCTATGGCTACACCTTC
-	TRBV2	-	TRBJ1-1	CASTKNRLSNTEAFF	TGTGCCAGCACAAAAAACAGGCTCTCGAACACTGAAGCTTTCTTT
-	TRBV27	few	TRBJ2-7	CASSFLDGSSYEQYF	TGTGCCAGCAGTTTTTTGGACGGTTCCTCCTACGAGCAGTACTTC